The subject of this entry is one TCR beta chain. TCRdb's table, derived via immunoSEQ multiplex PCR, lists solely in-frame clones and lacks some. The table records about 170,000 clones, 93% of them present only once. This entry belongs to a study of control samples from healthy donors and cancer patients. The CDR3 is made up of 16 amino acids. CDR1 is KGHSH, CDR2 LQKENI, per germline. Trimming cost V 5 bases and J 2 bases; bases outside gene matches: 9. This clonotype was obtained from a woman aged 55-69 years in good health. The sample consisted of blood. J is TRBJ1-1 and V is TRBV18; 9 bases map to TRBD1. This CDR3 is CASSTTGGHTNTEAFF. The CDR3 nucleotides read TGTGCCAGCTCAACGACAGGGGGGCATACTAACACTGAAGCTTTCTTT.